This T cell receptor beta chain was sequenced during a study of T cell clusters in autoimmune cytopenias. Study-level background: Per sample, median TRB depth was approximately 50,000 reads, yielding a median around 2,400 distinct clonotypes. Study-wide results and limits: The T cell clusters came from computational analysis alone and lack functional validation.

Germline V gene sequence: CDR1 MNHEY, CDR2 SVGAGI. The length of the CDR3 is 12 residues. This clonotype is medium-sized by frequency. Its target is unknown. TRB amplification used around 270 ng of peripheral blood genomic DNA. TRB rearrangements were amplified by touch-down multiplex PCR with mixed TRB-A/B primers. Following a re-call of the multiplex PCR reads, TCRdb has one entry per CDR3 protein and lacks DNA. The sample's table shows 4,500 or so distinct CDR3 sequences. The source material was peripheral blood. This receptor was taken from a human donor with an autoimmune cytopenia or autoimmune hepatitis (not recorded which). The rearrangement links TRBV6-5 to TRBJ1-2; with no DNA, the TCRdb D assignment of TRBD1 cannot be verified. Here the CDR3 reads CASTQGGYGYTF.